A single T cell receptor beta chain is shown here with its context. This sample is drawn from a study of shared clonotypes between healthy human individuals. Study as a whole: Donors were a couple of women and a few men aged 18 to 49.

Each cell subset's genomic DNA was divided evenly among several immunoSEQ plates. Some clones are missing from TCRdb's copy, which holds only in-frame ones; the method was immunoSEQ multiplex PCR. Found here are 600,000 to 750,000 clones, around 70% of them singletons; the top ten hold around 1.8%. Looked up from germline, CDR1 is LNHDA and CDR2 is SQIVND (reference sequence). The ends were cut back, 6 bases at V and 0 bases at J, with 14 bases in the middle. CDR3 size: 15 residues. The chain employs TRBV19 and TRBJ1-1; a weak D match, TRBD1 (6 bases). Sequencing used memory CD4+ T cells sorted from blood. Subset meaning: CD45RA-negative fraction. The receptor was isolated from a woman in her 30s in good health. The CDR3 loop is CASRPGAGMNTEAFF. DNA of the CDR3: TGTGCCAGTAGACCGGGGGCAGGGATGAACACTGAAGCTTTCTTT.